This TCR beta chain was identified during a study of CD4+ T cells in melanoma. Broader study findings: Neoantigen-specific CD4+ T cells in melanoma reportedly had diverse differentiation states. CD8+ T cell, macrophage and B cell function reportedly correlated with neoantigen-specific CD4+ T cells.

This clone was seen only a few times. Its antigen remains unidentified. The method was immunoSEQ multiplex PCR; TCRdb's version includes in-frame clones alone and lacks a portion of them. The table records 7,200 or so clones, around 61% of them present only once. V lost 1 base, J lost 10 bases, and 3 bases stayed unmatched. Germline assignment: CDR1 SGHKS and CDR2 YYEKEE (reference sequence). The CDR3 runs to 13 residues. The material sequenced was cells from a culture (not recorded whether cultured in vitro). V usage is TRBV5-5 and J usage is TRBJ2-2, with 8 nucleotides matching TRBD1. This TCR derives from a human donor with melanoma. The CDR3: CASSLPGGKELFF. The CDR3 nucleotides are TGTGCCAGCAGCTTGCCAGGGGGCAAGGAGCTGTTTTTT.